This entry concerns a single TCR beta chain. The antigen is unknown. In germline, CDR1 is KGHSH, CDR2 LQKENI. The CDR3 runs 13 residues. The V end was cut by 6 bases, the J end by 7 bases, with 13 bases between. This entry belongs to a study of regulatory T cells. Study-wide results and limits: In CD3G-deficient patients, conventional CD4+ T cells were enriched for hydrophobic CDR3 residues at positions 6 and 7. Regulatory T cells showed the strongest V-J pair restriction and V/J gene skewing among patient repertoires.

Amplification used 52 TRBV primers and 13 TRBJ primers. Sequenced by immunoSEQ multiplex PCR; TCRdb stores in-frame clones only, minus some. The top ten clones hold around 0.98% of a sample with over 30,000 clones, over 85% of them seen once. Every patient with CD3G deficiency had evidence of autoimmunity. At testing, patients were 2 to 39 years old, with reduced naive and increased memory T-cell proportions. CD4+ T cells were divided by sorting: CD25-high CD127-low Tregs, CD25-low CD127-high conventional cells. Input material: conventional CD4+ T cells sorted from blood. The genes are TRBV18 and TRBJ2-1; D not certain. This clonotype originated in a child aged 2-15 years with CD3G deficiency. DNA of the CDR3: TGTGCCAGCTCCCCGTCCCGGGCGAATGAGCAGTTCTTC. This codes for CASSPSRANEQFF. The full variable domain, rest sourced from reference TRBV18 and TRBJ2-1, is NAGVMQNPRHLVRRRGQEARLRCSPMKGHSHVYWYRQLPEEGLKFMVYLQKENIIDESGMPKERFSAEFPKEGPSILRIQQVVRGDSAAYFCASSPSRANEQFFGPGTRLTVL.